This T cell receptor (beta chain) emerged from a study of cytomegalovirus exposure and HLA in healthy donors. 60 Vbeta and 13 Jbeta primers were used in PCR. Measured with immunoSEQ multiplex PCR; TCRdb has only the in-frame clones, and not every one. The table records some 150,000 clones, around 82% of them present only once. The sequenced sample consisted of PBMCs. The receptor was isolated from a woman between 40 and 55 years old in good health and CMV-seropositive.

The CDR3 sequence: CASSSGGGWGETQYF. Here the CDR3 DNA reads TGTGCCAGCAGCTCGGGAGGGGGTTGGGGGGAGACCCAGTACTTC. The V and J genes are TRBV11-2 and TRBJ2-5, with TRBD2 matching over 8 bases. Germline V gene lookup returns CDR1 SGHAT and CDR2 FQNNGV. The CDR3 is made up of 15 amino acids. V lost 4 bases, J lost 5 bases, and 9 bases stayed unmatched.